This T cell receptor (beta chain) emerged from a study of T cells in Graves' hyperthyroidism and ophthalmopathy. Broader study findings: Ophthalmopathy, as predicted by the model, came a median roughly 6.5 months after the prediction. Expanded thyroid clonotypes (above 0.001) were mostly also found in blood.

Trimming pared 3 bases from V and 3 bases from J, leaving 9 bases between. The CDR3 runs 12 residues. Germline V CDR1 and CDR2: DFQATT, SNEGSKA (reference sequence). As regards this clonotype: Antigen specificity is unknown.

TCR beta CDR3 sequences were amplified from RNA transcripts. A first-round RT-PCR of the TCR CDR3 used the HTBI primer set. TCRdb processed the multiplex PCR reads anew with MiXCR; each CDR3 protein has one entry. The data hold roughly 250,000 distinct CDR3 sequences, with about 20% observed a single time. Diagnosis relied on clinical symptoms, serum thyroxine and TRAb, thyroid ultrasound and orbital computed tomography. Sequenced sample: blood. This chain links TRBV20-1 with TRBJ2-7; D might be TRBD2 (5 bases). This clonotype originated in a man aged 30 to 39 with Graves' ophthalmopathy. CDR3 DNA: TGCAGTGCTAGGCTAAGCGGCTACGAGCAGTACTTC. Its translation: CSARLSGYEQYF.